These 27 T cell receptor beta chains came from one sample sequenced in a study of cytomegalovirus exposure and HLA in healthy donors. The study ran its PCR with 60 Vbeta and 13 Jbeta primers. The method was immunoSEQ multiplex PCR; TCRdb's version includes in-frame clones alone and lacks a portion of them. This table holds 150,000 to 200,000 clones, 75% to 85% found once. The sample taken for sequencing was PBMCs. These receptor sequences come from a woman between 45 and 60 years old in good health and CMV-seronegative.

The chain couples TRBV7-3 to TRBJ1-1; weak D call: TRBD1 (5 bases). V was clipped by 7 bases and J by 5 bases, with 17 bases between them. CDR1 and CDR2 from the germline V gene are SGHTA and FQGTGA. CDR3 size: 14 residues. CDR3 coding DNA: TGTGCCAGCAATCCGGGACTCCTAAGGACTGAAGCTTTCTTT. Translation: CASNPGLLRTEAFF. The full variable domain, completed using reference TRBV7-3 and TRBJ1-1, is GAGVSQTPSNKVTEKGKYVELRCDPISGHTALYWYRQSLGQGPEFLIYFQGTGAADDSGLPNDRFFAVRPEGSVSTLKIQRTERGDSAVYLCASNPGLLRTEAFFGQGTRLTVV.

J is TRBJ1-2 and V is TRBV7-8; D remains unclear. V gave up 4 bases and J gave up 2 bases, with 20 bases separating them. From germline, CDR1 is SGHVS and CDR2 FQNEAQ. CDR3 length equals 17 residues. The CDR3 DNA reads TGTGCCAGCAGCTCCCAGCGGGCTCCGGGTGCAAACTATGGCTACACCTTC. It specifies CASSSQRAPGANYGYTF.

The rearrangement joins TRBV25-1 to TRBJ2-1; the D gene is possibly TRBD2 (5 bases). Germline V gene data show CDR1 as MGHDK and CDR2 as SYGVNS. CDR3 length: 16 residues. V was pared by 1 base and J by 0 bases, with 10 bases between. In DNA form, the CDR3 reads TGTGCCAGCAGTGAATCCCCTAGCCGCTCCTACAATGAGCAGTTCTTC. It specifies CASSESPSRSYNEQFF.

Here the CDR3 reads CASSEVRRQTDGYTF. For the CDR3, the DNA is TGTGCCAGCAGTGAAGTTCGTCGACAGACAGATGGCTACACCTTC. The chain couples TRBV2 to TRBJ1-2; maybe TRBD1 (5 bases). The CDR3 has 15 residues. The germline V gene has CDR1 SNHLY and CDR2 FYNNEI. V was cut by 1 base and J by 6 bases, with 15 bases left in between.

V is TRBV5-6 and J is TRBJ2-7, with 7 bases lining up with TRBD1. This CDR3 region has 15 residues. Trimming at V came to 4 bases and at J to 6 bases, leaving 13 bases not matched to a gene. CDR1 and CDR2 from the germline V gene are SGHDT and YYEEEE. CDR3 sequence: CASSPYQTGLVEQYF. DNA of the CDR3: TGTGCCAGCAGCCCGTACCAGACAGGGTTGGTCGAGCAGTACTTC.

The chain is built from TRBV27 and TRBJ1-4; D gene ambiguous. The CDR3 length is 16 residues. V was shortened by 1 base and J by 0 bases, with 9 bases between the two germline ends. Germline-derived CDR1 and CDR2 are MNHEY and SMNVEV (reference sequence). The CDR3 sequence is CASSLFGQATNEKLFF. CDR3 DNA sequence: TGTGCCAGCAGTTTATTTGGCCAAGCAACTAATGAAAAACTGTTTTTT. The full variable domain, with the rest looked up from reference TRBV27 and TRBJ1-4, is EAQVTQNPRYLITVTGKKLTVTCSQNMNHEYMSWYRQDPGLGLRQIYYSMNVEVTDKGDVPEGYKVSRKEKRNFPLILESPSPNQTSLYFCASSLFGQATNEKLFFGSGTQLSVL.

This chain links TRBV5-1 with TRBJ1-4; weak D call: TRBD1 (6 bases). The CDR3 is made up of 16 amino acids. V was clipped by 4 bases and J by 2 bases, with 15 bases between them. Germline loops: CDR1 SGHRS, CDR2 YFSETQ. The chain's CDR3 is CASSQVAGATNEKLFF. The CDR3 nucleotides read TGCGCCAGCAGCCAGGTTGCAGGGGCGACTAATGAAAAACTGTTTTTT.

This rearrangement joins TRBV14 to TRBJ1-2; 7 bases agree with TRBD1. Germline V gene data show CDR1 as SGHDN and CDR2 as FVKESK. V dropped 4 bases and J dropped 6; count of bases not matched to a gene: 14. The CDR3 runs to 16 residues. The CDR3 sequence: CASSPLRDRIRDGYTF. For the CDR3, the DNA is TGTGCCAGCAGCCCACTCCGGGACAGAATTCGGGATGGCTACACCTTC. The full variable domain, rest sourced from reference TRBV14 and TRBJ1-2, is EAGVTQFPSHSVIEKGQTVTLRCDPISGHDNLYWYRRVMGKEIKFLLHFVKESKQDESGMPNNRFLAERTGGTYSTLKVQPAELEDSGVYFCASSPLRDRIRDGYTFGSGTRLTVV.

The chain has TRBV15 and TRBJ2-7; 9 bases map to TRBD1. The CDR3 contains 15 residues. After removal of 3 bases from V and 5 bases from J, the junction contained 8 bases not matched to a gene. In germline, CDR1 is LNHNV, CDR2 YYDKDF (reference sequence). CDR3 coding DNA: TGTGCCACCAGCAGCCCGGGACAGGGACCTCACGAGCAGTACTTC. Protein: CATSSPGQGPHEQYF.

The CDR3 region has the DNA TGTGCCAGCAGCTTACAAGCCGGACAAGCCTACGAGCAGTACTTC. Translation: CASSLQAGQAYEQYF. This chain uses TRBV11-2 with TRBJ2-7, with a weak D call TRBD1 (5 bases). Germline CDR1 and CDR2: SGHAT and FQNNGV. V lost 2 bases to trimming and J lost 2 bases, with 13 bases between them. CDR3 size: 15 residues.

For the CDR3, the DNA is TGTGCCAGTAGTCCTTCCCCCGGTGAGACAGGGGGCTGGGGCACTGAAGCTTTCTTT. This sequence encodes CASSPSPGETGGWGTEAFF. The genes are TRBV19 and TRBJ1-1, with 10 nucleotides matching TRBD1. The germline CDR1 and CDR2 sequences are LNHDA and SQIVND (reference sequence). The V and J ends lost 5 bases and 4 bases, in that order; junction bases with no gene match: 19. The CDR3 length is 19 residues.

The chain has TRBV5-1 and TRBJ1-2, with 8 bases that match TRBD1. The CDR3 consists of 16 residues. V trimming: 4 bases; J trimming: 0 bases; junction bases outside the gene matches: 8. The germline CDR1 and CDR2 sequences are SGHRS and YFSETQ. In DNA form, the CDR3 reads TGCGCCAGCAGCCTGAGGACAGGGCAACCTAACTATGGCTACACCTTC. This gives the protein CASSLRTGQPNYGYTF. Supplemented by reference TRBV5-1 and TRBJ1-2, the full variable domain reads KAGVTQTPRYLIKTRGQQVTLSCSPISGHRSVSWYQQTPGQGLQFLFEYFSETQRNKGNFPGRFSGRQFSNSRSEMNVSTLELGDSALYLCASSLRTGQPNYGYTFGSGTRLTVV.

This chain joins TRBV10-3 and TRBJ2-5; D might be TRBD2 (6 bases). The J call is uncertain, as TRBJ2-7 better fits the DNA end. CDR3 length: 14 residues. Germline V gene lookup returns CDR1 ENHRY and CDR2 SYGVKD. The CDR3 loop is CAISERREQYEQYF. CDR3 nucleotide sequence: TGTGCCATCAGTGAGCGGCGGGAACAGTACGAGCAGTACTTC.

The rearrangement joins TRBV7-9 to TRBJ2-5; a weak D match, TRBD2 (8 bases). The CDR3 sequence is 18 residues long. V lost 4 bases, J lost 5 bases, and 26 bases lay in between. Germline V gene sequence: CDR1 SEHNR, CDR2 FQNEAQ (reference sequence). CDR3 residues: CASSSAGTSDLQGETQYF. Here the CDR3 DNA reads TGTGCCAGCAGCTCGGCCGGGACTAGTGACCTACAGGGGGAGACCCAGTACTTC.

This chain connects TRBV7-9 to TRBJ1-3, with D possibly TRBD1 on 6 matching bases. V was trimmed by 5 bases and J by 4 bases, leaving 15 bases between them. Per the germline V gene, CDR1 is SEHNR and CDR2 is FQNEAQ (reference sequence). The CDR3 totals 15 residues. The CDR3 spells CASSTTGTPGNTIYF. In DNA, the CDR3 is TGTGCCAGCAGCACCACCGGGACACCCGGAAACACCATATATTTT.

A few counts support this clone. The rearrangement links TRBV27 to TRBJ1-5; 11 positions match TRBD1. CDR3 length equals 16 residues. V gave up 4 bases and J gave up 1 base; unmatched junction bases: 3. The germline gives CDR1 MNHEY, CDR2 SMNVEV (reference sequence). Here the CDR3 reads CASSSDRGLSNQPQHF. The CDR3, as DNA: TGTGCCAGCAGTTCGGACAGGGGGCTGAGCAATCAGCCCCAGCATTTT.

This clone was picked up a small number of times. V gene TRBV7-2 combines with J gene TRBJ1-2; TRBD1 aligns across 7 bases. The J segment lost 8 bases and the V segment lost 6 bases, leaving 21 bases of the junction unmatched. CDR1 is SGHTA and CDR2 is FQGNSA in the germline V gene. The length of the CDR3 is 17 residues. CDR3 coding DNA: TGTGCCAGCAGTACTTCAGGGACAGCAACAACACTAGTGGGCTACACCTTC. It codes for CASSTSGTATTLVGYTF.

V gene TRBV5-1 combines with J gene TRBJ1-1; 7 bases match TRBD1. Germline-derived CDR1 and CDR2 are SGHRS and YFSETQ. The CDR3 extends over 16 amino acids. J was trimmed by 1 base and V by 3 bases; bases with no gene match: 9. The CDR3 sequence: CASSSNDRVPNTEAFF. The CDR3 DNA follows: TGCGCCAGCAGCTCCAACGACAGGGTTCCGAACACTGAAGCTTTCTTT. The complete variable domain, with remaining parts taken from reference TRBV5-1 and TRBJ1-1, reads KAGVTQTPRYLIKTRGQQVTLSCSPISGHRSVSWYQQTPGQGLQFLFEYFSETQRNKGNFPGRFSGRQFSNSRSEMNVSTLELGDSALYLCASSSNDRVPNTEAFFGQGTRLTVV.

This clone was picked up a small number of times. The chain employs TRBV5-1 and TRBJ2-2, with D possibly being TRBD1 (6 bases). V was pared by 1 base and J by 7 bases, with 11 bases between. Germline CDR1 reads SGHRS; CDR2 reads YFSETQ. The length of the CDR3 is 14 residues. CDR3 sequence reads: CASSLYRAGGELFF. CDR3 DNA: TGCGCCAGCAGCTTGTACAGGGCTGGCGGGGAGCTGTTTTTT.

This clone was found once. The J gene is TRBJ1-2, the V gene TRBV18; D perhaps matches TRBD1 (5 bases). Trimming removed 2 bases at V and 5 bases at J, with 12 bases between. CDR1 KGHSH and CDR2 LQKENI come from the germline V gene. The CDR3 is made up of 14 amino acids. As DNA, the CDR3 is TGTGCCAGCTCACCAGAGGACGCAGGGTATGGCTACACCTTC. Its translation is CASSPEDAGYGYTF. Full variable domain (outside the CDR3, taken from reference TRBV18 and TRBJ1-2): NAGVMQNPRHLVRRRGQEARLRCSPMKGHSHVYWYRQLPEEGLKFMVYLQKENIIDESGMPKERFSAEFPKEGPSILRIQQVVRGDSAAYFCASSPEDAGYGYTFGSGTRLTVV.

The chain recombines TRBV9 with TRBJ2-2; tentative D call: TRBD1 (6 bases). Between the trimmed V and J ends, which lost 3 bases and 7 bases, there was a span of 16 bases. Germline V lookup: CDR1 SGDLS, CDR2 YYNGEE. This CDR3 contains 15 residues. The CDR3 is CASSADQGTNGELFF. In DNA form, the CDR3 reads TGTGCCAGCAGCGCAGACCAGGGGACGAACGGGGAGCTGTTTTTT.

The J gene is TRBJ2-3, the V gene TRBV6-5; 11 bases agree with TRBD2. Germline-derived CDR1 and CDR2 are MNHEY and SVGAGI. The junction had 6 bases not matched to a gene; V was cut back by 6 bases and J by 4 bases. This CDR3 contains 15 residues. Here the CDR3 DNA reads TGTGCCAGCAGCGCTAGCGGGGGGCCCCCAGATACGCAGTATTTT. Translated, it gives CASSASGGPPDTQYF.

CDR3: CASSIVVNTEAFF. In nucleotides, the CDR3 is TGTGCCAGTAGTATAGTCGTGAACACTGAAGCTTTCTTT. The chain joins TRBV19 to TRBJ1-1; no firm D call. From germline, CDR1 is LNHDA and CDR2 SQIVND (reference sequence). V lost 1 base to trimming and J lost 0 bases, with 3 bases between them. The CDR3 sequence is 13 residues long.

The rearrangement uses TRBV9 and TRBJ2-3, with D possibly TRBD2 on 7 matching bases. V lost 0 bases and J 3 bases, leaving 17 bases between the germline ends. The CDR3 has 17 residues. Germline V gene lookup returns CDR1 SGDLS and CDR2 YYNGEE. CDR3 amino acids: CASSVGGGRGPTDTQYF. The CDR3 DNA sequence: TGTGCCAGCAGCGTAGGGGGGGGCAGGGGCCCAACAGATACGCAGTATTTT.

The rearrangement links TRBV5-1 to TRBJ2-5; unclear D gene. Trimming took off 4 bases at V and 1 base at J, with 11 bases between the two ends. Looked up from germline, CDR1 is SGHRS and CDR2 is YFSETQ. The CDR3 is 14 amino acids. The CDR3, as DNA: TGCGCCAGCAGCCTCGCGAATCCCCAAGAGACCCAGTACTTC. Translation: CASSLANPQETQYF. Together with reference TRBV5-1 and TRBJ2-5, the CDR3 gives the full variable domain: KAGVTQTPRYLIKTRGQQVTLSCSPISGHRSVSWYQQTPGQGLQFLFEYFSETQRNKGNFPGRFSGRQFSNSRSEMNVSTLELGDSALYLCASSLANPQETQYFGPGTRLLVL.

The chain is built from TRBV29-1 and TRBJ2-1; 10 nucleotides line up with TRBD1. The V segment lost 7 bases and the J segment 3 bases; nucleotides outside the gene matches: 3. The germline V gene encodes CDR1 SQVTM and CDR2 ANQGSEA. This CDR3 is built from 13 residues. This chain's CDR3 is CSAWDRGYNEQFF. The CDR3 DNA reads as TGCAGCGCTTGGGACAGGGGCTACAATGAGCAGTTCTTC.

The chain recombines TRBV4-1 with TRBJ1-1; TRBD1 matches 8 bases. This CDR3 has 14 residues. Germline CDR1 and CDR2: MGHRA and YSYEKL. The V gene end was trimmed by 4 bases and the J gene end by 5 bases; junction bases not matched to a gene: 6. CDR3 residues: CASSPMDRDTEAFF. For the CDR3, the DNA is TGCGCCAGCAGCCCGATGGACAGGGATACTGAAGCTTTCTTT.